This T cell receptor (beta chain) originates from a study of cytomegalovirus exposure and HLA in healthy donors. Notes on the study in general: Most subjects' HLA-A and HLA-B alleles were reportedly predicted from TCR beta sequences.

This clone came up a few times. Its target is not known. PCR employed 60 Vbeta and 13 Jbeta primers. Only in-frame clones appear in the TCRdb table, and some are missing; sequencing was by immunoSEQ multiplex PCR. This repertoire shows 150,000 to 200,000 clones, 75% to 80% found once; its top ten account for 4.5% to 7.5%. Germline CDR1 WNHNN, CDR2 SYGVQD (reference sequence). V was pared by 4 bases and J by 4 bases, with 8 bases of the junction left unmatched. The CDR3 is 17 amino acids. V gene TRBV10-1 combines with J gene TRBJ2-2; 11 positions match TRBD2. Source material: PBMCs. This receptor was identified in a woman aged 25 to 39 in good health and CMV-seropositive. The CDR3 is CASSARTSGRSTGELFF. The CDR3 coding sequence is TGCGCCAGCAGTGCTCGGACTAGCGGGCGAAGCACCGGGGAGCTGTTTTTT.